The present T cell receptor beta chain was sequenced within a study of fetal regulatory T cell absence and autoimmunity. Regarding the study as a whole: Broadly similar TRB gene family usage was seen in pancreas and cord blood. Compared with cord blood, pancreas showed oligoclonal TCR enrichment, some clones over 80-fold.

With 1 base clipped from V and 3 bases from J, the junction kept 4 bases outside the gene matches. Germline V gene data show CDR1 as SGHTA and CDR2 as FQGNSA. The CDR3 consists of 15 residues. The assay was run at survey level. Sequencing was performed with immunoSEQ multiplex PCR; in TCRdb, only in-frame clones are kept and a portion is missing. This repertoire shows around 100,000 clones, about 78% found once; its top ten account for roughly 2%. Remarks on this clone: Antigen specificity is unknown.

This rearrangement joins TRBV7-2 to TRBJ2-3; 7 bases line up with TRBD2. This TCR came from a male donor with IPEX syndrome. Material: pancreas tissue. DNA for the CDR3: TGTGCCAGCAGCTTAGGCGGGGGAAGGACAGATACGCAGTATTTT. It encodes CASSLGGGRTDTQYF.